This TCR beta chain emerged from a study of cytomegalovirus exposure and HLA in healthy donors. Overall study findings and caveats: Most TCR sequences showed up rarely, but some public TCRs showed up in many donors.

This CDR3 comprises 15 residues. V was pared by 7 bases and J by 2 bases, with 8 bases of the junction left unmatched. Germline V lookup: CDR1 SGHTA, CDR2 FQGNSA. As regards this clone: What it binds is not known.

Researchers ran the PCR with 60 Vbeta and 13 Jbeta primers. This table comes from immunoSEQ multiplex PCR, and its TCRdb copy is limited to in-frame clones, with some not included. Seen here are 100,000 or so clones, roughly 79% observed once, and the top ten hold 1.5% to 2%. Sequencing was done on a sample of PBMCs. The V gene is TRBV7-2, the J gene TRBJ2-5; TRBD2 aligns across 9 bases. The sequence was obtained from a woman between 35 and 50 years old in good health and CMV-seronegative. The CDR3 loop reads CASNLLAGDQETQYF. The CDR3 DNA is TGTGCCAGCAACCTATTAGCGGGGGATCAAGAGACCCAGTACTTC.